This TCR beta chain was sequenced for a study of tumor-infiltrating lymphocytes in primary liver carcinoma. Study context: These were node-negative, non-metastatic T1-T3 tumors of roughly 4 to 10 cm.

A primer matching the constant region was used to make TCR beta cDNA from approximately 520 ng of total RNA. Slightly modified ARM-PCR with three nested multiplex PCR rounds yielded TCR beta libraries. For around 11 cycles apiece, the opening two PCR rounds ran with TRBV1-TRBV30 forward primers and a C-beta reverse primer. In TCRdb, the multiplex PCR reads were re-called with MiXCR into one record per CDR3 protein. The sample carries 90,000 to 150,000 distinct CDR3 sequences, 50% to 65% recorded once. Worth noting for this clonotype: Its antigen is as yet unknown.

Germline V gene sequence: CDR1 MNHEY, CDR2 SVGAGI. This CDR3 contains 17 residues. Study-level findings and limits: Tumor-adjacent and tumor-blood pairs displayed less overlap than did pairs of tumor regions.

Each 20-30 mg portion of unsorted bulk tissue served as the source for co-extraction of RNA and DNA. Chronic HBV infection, which was untreated, was present in the patients. Whichever tumor sample was examined, it had over 75% viable tumor cells. The chain uses TRBV6-5 and TRBJ2-6; either TRBD1 or TRBD2 may fit D (5 bases each). The sequenced material came from liver tumor tissue from sampling region 1. Regarding subset: tumor region T1, superior pole. The receptor's source is a woman aged 55-70 years with primary liver carcinoma and hepatitis B virus infection. This CDR3 is CVSRPGRTTSGANVLTF. Here the CDR3 DNA reads TGTGTTAGCAGACCGGGACGGACCACCTCTGGGGCCAACGTCCTGACTTTC.